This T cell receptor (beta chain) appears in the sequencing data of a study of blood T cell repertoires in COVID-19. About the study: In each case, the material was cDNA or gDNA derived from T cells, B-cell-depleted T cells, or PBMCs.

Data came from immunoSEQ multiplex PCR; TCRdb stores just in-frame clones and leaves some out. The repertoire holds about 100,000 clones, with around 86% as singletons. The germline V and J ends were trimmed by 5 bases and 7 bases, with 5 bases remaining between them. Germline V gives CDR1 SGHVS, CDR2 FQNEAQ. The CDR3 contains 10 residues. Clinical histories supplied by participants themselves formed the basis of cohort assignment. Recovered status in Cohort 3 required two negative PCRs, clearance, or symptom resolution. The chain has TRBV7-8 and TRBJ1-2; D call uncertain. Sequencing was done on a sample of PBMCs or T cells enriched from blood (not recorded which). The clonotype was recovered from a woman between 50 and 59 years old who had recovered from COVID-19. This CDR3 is CASSLLGYTF. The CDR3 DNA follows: TGTGCCAGCAGCCTACTTGGCTACACCTTC.